A selection of T cell receptor beta chains follows, all from one sample in a study of tumor and adjacent non-tumor tissue in lung cancer. TCRdb reprocessed the multiplex PCR reads with MiXCR, giving one entry per CDR3 protein. Of about 50,000 distinct CDR3 sequences in the sample, 60% to 80% were seen once. Specimen: distant non-tumor lung tissue. Receptors were obtained from a woman aged 55-69 years with non-small cell lung cancer. The CDR3 runs from the conserved cysteine through the conserved F or W. The listing skips clone size in some rows; elsewhere it reads once, few, many or a size class.

J: TRBJ1-2; V: TRBV4-1; size: -; CDR3: CASSHETWTGAYYGYTF
J: TRBJ2-2; V: TRBV6-6; size: many; CDR3: CASSYSGTEVNTGELFF
J: -; V: TRBV6-2/TRBV6-3; size: -; CDR3: CASTYLALRTDTQHF
J: TRBJ1-1; V: TRBV4-3; size: -; CDR3: CASSQDIIQRGEVNTEAFF
J: TRBJ1-1; V: TRBV11-3; size: -; CDR3: CASSSSVRRDDTEAFF
J: TRBJ2-1; V: TRBV2; size: -; CDR3: CASSPGVLEQFF
J: TRBJ1-6; V: TRBV30; size: -; CDR3: CACRGDYNSLLHF
J: TRBJ2-1; V: TRBV24-1; size: many; CDR3: CATSDRADSSTRNEQFF
J: TRBJ1-5; V: TRBV29-1; size: medium-sized; CDR3: CSFRDGNQPQHF
J: TRBJ2-2; V: TRBV14; size: -; CDR3: CASSLIPNTGELFF
J: TRBJ2-7; V: TRBV4-3; size: medium-sized; CDR3: CASSFAGEFPYEQYF
J: TRBJ2-1; V: TRBV29-1; size: -; CDR3: CSVGLRVGEQFF
J: TRBJ1-4; V: TRBV4-3; size: medium-sized; CDR3: CASSRKSGGGSEKLFF
J: TRBJ2-7; V: TRBV11-3; size: -; CDR3: CASSLDTGTHEKYF
J: TRBJ1-1; V: TRBV7-9; size: medium-sized; CDR3: CASSFGPSQAFF
J: TRBJ1-3; V: TRBV11-3; size: -; CDR3: CASSLRLPNIIYF
J: TRBJ2-3; V: TRBV10-1; size: -; CDR3: CASSDSASGRSGDTLYF
J: TRBJ2-5; V: TRBV20-1; size: -; CDR3: CSALEMGSLETQYF
J: TRBJ2-3; V: TRBV7-3; size: few; CDR3: CASSLRGGSDTQYF
J: TRBJ2-7; V: TRBV29-1; size: -; CDR3: CSAGGGINERYF
J: TRBJ1-1; V: TRBV29-1; size: -; CDR3: CSVTGHGGMNTEAFF
J: TRBJ1-3; V: TRBV29-1; size: many; CDR3: CSVASGAGNTIYF
J: TRBJ2-2; V: TRBV11-2; size: -; CDR3: CACSLVLAAPIGELFF
J: TRBJ2-2; V: TRBV6-2/TRBV6-3; size: -; CDR3: CASSYTQQRANTGKLLF
J: TRBJ2-3; V: TRBV6-2/TRBV6-3; size: -; CDR3: CAVSLGLAGLDTQYF
J: TRBJ2-7; V: TRBV11-2; size: -; CDR3: CASNLYEQYF
J: TRBJ2-6; V: TRBV4-2; size: -; CDR3: CANSQATGRAFSGTNVLTF
J: TRBJ1-4; V: TRBV6-6; size: -; CDR3: CASSRGRGSERLFF
J: TRBJ1-5; V: TRBV5-1; size: many; CDR3: CASSLQGASNQPQHF
J: TRBJ2-7; V: TRBV4-3; size: -; CDR3: CASSQARTGSWQYF
J: TRBJ2-3; V: TRBV6-2/TRBV6-3; size: -; CDR3: CASSSHGETSGRDMQYF
J: TRBJ2-3; V: TRBV6-5; size: -; CDR3: CASSYRSGGTADTRYF
J: TRBJ2-2; V: TRBV4-3; size: -; CDR3: CVSSQGTGGLNTAELFF
J: TRBJ1-3; V: TRBV12-5; size: -; CDR3: CASGLGISGNTIYF
J: TRBJ2-7; V: TRBV7-8; size: once; CDR3: CASSSRTVSYEQYF
J: TRBJ1-5; V: TRBV20-1; size: -; CDR3: CSIGRRNQSQHF
J: TRBJ2-2; V: TRBV11-2; size: few; CDR3: CASSAYTGELFF
J: TRBJ2-1; V: TRBV28; size: many; CDR3: CASSLSRYNEQFF
J: TRBJ2-1; V: TRBV11-3; size: medium-sized; CDR3: CASSRMSQGGGEQFF
J: TRBJ2-2; V: TRBV29-1; size: -; CDR3: CSVPYPRVDLFF
J: TRBJ1-2; V: TRBV6-6; size: -; CDR3: CASSYMEVINYGYTF
J: TRBJ1-5; V: TRBV6-1; size: -; CDR3: CASRERSWARQPQHF
J: TRBJ1-1; V: TRBV20-1; size: -; CDR3: CTASSGMNTEAFF
J: TRBJ2-6; V: TRBV7-9; size: -; CDR3: CTSSVTGVTGADVLTF
J: TRBJ2-6; V: TRBV6-2/TRBV6-3; size: -; CDR3: CASSYDQFTLSSGVNVLTF
J: TRBJ1-1; V: TRBV20-1; size: few; CDR3: CSTGGGTGRTEAFF
J: TRBJ2-3; V: TRBV6-2/TRBV6-3; size: -; CDR3: CTGSQTGQAGTDTQYF